A selection of T cell receptor beta chains follows, all from one sample in a study of blood T cell repertoires in COVID-19. Using immunoSEQ multiplex PCR, the repertoire was profiled, and TCRdb retains in-frame clones only, with some absent. The table includes under 200,000 clones, about 80% detected once. The material sequenced was PBMCs or T cells enriched from blood (not recorded which). These TCRs come from a woman aged 55-70 years who had recovered from COVID-19. Both conserved end residues are part of each CDR3. Each record gives: clone size, J gene, D gene, V gene, CDR3 DNA, CDR3 protein. D genes are given only for firm matches. Clone sizes are given selectively: once, few, many, or a class where the clone is expanded.

once TRBJ1-2 . TRBV6-4 TGTGCCAGCATGGCCAGCTATGGCTACACCTTC CASMASYGYTF
. TRBJ1-4 TRBD1 TRBV2 TGTGCCAGCAGTCCCGGACCGGGACAGGGTATGATTGAAAAACTGTTTTTT CASSPGPGQGMIEKLFF
. TRBJ2-5 . TRBV29-1 TGCAGCGTAAGGGTAGGAGGTAGGGAGACCCAGTACTTC CSVRVGGRETQYF
. TRBJ2-3 TRBD2 TRBV19 TGTGCCAGTAGTACTAGCGGGGCCGCAGATACGCAGTATTTT CASSTSGAADTQYF
. TRBJ1-1 TRBD1 TRBV11-1 TGTGCCAGCAGCTCCGGGACAGGGGGCGCAGTGACTGAAGCTTTCTTT CASSSGTGGAVTEAFF
. TRBJ2-5 . TRBV2 TGTGCCAGCAGATTTTCGGGAGTCCAAGAGACCCAGTACTTC CASRFSGVQETQYF
. TRBJ2-5 . TRBV7-8 TGTGCCAGCAGCGCTCTCCTCGGGGGGCGTGTTGAGACCCAGTACTTC CASSALLGGRVETQYF
. TRBJ1-6 . TRBV2 TGTGCCAGCATTAATCAGGGGTTGAATTCACCCCTCCACTTT CASINQGLNSPLHF
. TRBJ1-2 . TRBV14 TGTGCCAGCAGCCAGGCCGGGGTATACTATGGCTACACCTTC CASSQAGVYYGYTF
. TRBJ1-6 . TRBV4-1 TGCGCCAGCAGCCAAGAAAGGGGAGGTTCACCCCTCCACTTT CASSQERGGSPLHF